A single sample gave rise to the 9 T cell receptor beta chains below, sequenced in a study of cytomegalovirus exposure and HLA in healthy donors. In the PCR, 60 Vbeta and 13 Jbeta primers were used. The assay was immunoSEQ multiplex PCR, and TCRdb's table has in-frame clones only and misses some. The table shows some 150,000 clones, with more than 60% occurring only once. Source material: PBMCs. The receptor set was obtained from a female donor in good health and CMV-seronegative.

The V and J genes are TRBV30 and TRBJ1-2, with no clear D. In germline, CDR1 is GTSNPN, CDR2 SVGIG (reference sequence). The germline V and J ends were trimmed by 0 bases and 4 bases, with 9 bases remaining between them. CDR3 length equals 13 residues. The CDR3: CAWSVSSVYGYTF. CDR3 in DNA: TGTGCCTGGAGTGTAAGTTCGGTCTATGGCTACACCTTC.

In regard to this clone: At one boundary the junction diverges from the germline segment, which might be a read error. Here the CDR3 reads CASSLSLEGSDYGYPF. The CDR3 coding sequence is TGTGCTAGCAGCTTGAGTTTAGAGGGCTCGGACTATGGCTACCCCTTC. The chain carries TRBV7-7 and TRBJ1-2, with no clear D. Per the germline V gene, CDR1 is SSHAT and CDR2 is FNYEAQ (reference sequence). This CDR3 spans 16 amino acids.

This chain links TRBV19 with TRBJ2-5; 8 bases match TRBD2. The germline V gene has CDR1 LNHDA and CDR2 SQIVND (reference sequence). V was clipped by 5 bases and J by 5 bases; unmatched bases: 10. The CDR3 spans 15 residues. CDR3 protein: CASSLRETSAETQYF. The CDR3 DNA is TGTGCCAGTAGTCTAAGAGAGACTAGCGCGGAGACCCAGTACTTC.

J is TRBJ2-5 and V is TRBV11-3, with D perhaps TRBD1 (6 bases). This CDR3 is 20 amino acids long. Deletions cut 1 base from V and 2 bases from J, with 26 bases between. The V gene's germline CDR1 is SGHNT and CDR2 YENEEA. The CDR3 loop is CASSLGAGATPPRSQETQYF. CDR3 nucleotide sequence: TGTGCCAGCAGCTTAGGGGCAGGGGCAACGCCGCCCAGGTCGCAAGAGACCCAGTACTTC.

The rearrangement joins TRBV6-1 to TRBJ2-3; a possible D gene is TRBD1 (5 bases). The CDR3 loop spans 14 amino acids. V was shortened by 6 bases and J by 0 bases, with 10 bases between the two germline ends. Germline-derived CDR1 and CDR2 are MNHNS and SASEGT. The CDR3 coding sequence is TGTGCCAGCAGACAGGCCCCTAGCACAGATACGCAGTATTTT. It encodes CASRQAPSTDTQYF.

V gene TRBV19 combines with J gene TRBJ2-7; 9 bases are a match to TRBD2. This CDR3 has 13 residues. V was pared by 1 base and J by 9 bases, with 4 bases of the junction left unmatched. CDR1 and CDR2 (germline): LNHDA, SQIVND (reference sequence). The CDR3 protein is CASSIALAGSQYF. In DNA form, the CDR3 reads TGTGCCAGTAGTATAGCCCTAGCGGGGTCGCAGTACTTC. Supplemented by reference TRBV19 and TRBJ2-7, the full variable domain reads DGGITQSPKYLFRKEGQNVTLSCEQNLNHDAMYWYRQDPGQGLRLIYYSQIVNDFQKGDIAEGYSVSREKKESFPLTVTSAQKNPTAFYLCASSIALAGSQYFGPGTRLTVT.

V usage is TRBV5-4 and J usage is TRBJ1-6, with D possibly matching TRBD1 (5 bases). Germline V gene sequence: CDR1 SGHNT, CDR2 YYREEE (reference sequence). This CDR3 is 17 amino acids long. The V end was cut by 6 bases, the J end by 4 bases, with 20 bases between. As DNA, the CDR3 is TGTGCCAGCACTCTCGACATGGGGGGTTCATATAATTCACCCCTCCACTTT. This gives the protein CASTLDMGGSYNSPLHF.

This clone was counted only a few times. The J gene is TRBJ2-5, the V gene TRBV5-4, with D perhaps TRBD2 (6 bases). Germline lookup yields CDR1 SGHNT and CDR2 YYREEE (reference sequence). The CDR3 is 16 residues long. V shed 5 bases and J shed 4 bases, with 21 bases lying between them. CDR3 in DNA: TGTGCCAGCAGTAAAAACGAAGCGGGTACGGGAGAGACCCAGTACTTC. As protein: CASSKNEAGTGETQYF.

V and J are TRBV7-3 and TRBJ2-2; 9 nucleotides line up with TRBD2. The V gene's germline CDR1 is SGHTA and CDR2 FQGTGA. This CDR3 region has 18 residues. With 3 bases clipped from V and 4 bases from J, the junction kept 12 bases outside the gene matches. The CDR3, as DNA: TGTGCCAGCAGCTTTGGCGGGAGGGCCTCTAGGGTCACCGGGGAGCTGTTTTTT. Translated, it gives CASSFGGRASRVTGELFF.